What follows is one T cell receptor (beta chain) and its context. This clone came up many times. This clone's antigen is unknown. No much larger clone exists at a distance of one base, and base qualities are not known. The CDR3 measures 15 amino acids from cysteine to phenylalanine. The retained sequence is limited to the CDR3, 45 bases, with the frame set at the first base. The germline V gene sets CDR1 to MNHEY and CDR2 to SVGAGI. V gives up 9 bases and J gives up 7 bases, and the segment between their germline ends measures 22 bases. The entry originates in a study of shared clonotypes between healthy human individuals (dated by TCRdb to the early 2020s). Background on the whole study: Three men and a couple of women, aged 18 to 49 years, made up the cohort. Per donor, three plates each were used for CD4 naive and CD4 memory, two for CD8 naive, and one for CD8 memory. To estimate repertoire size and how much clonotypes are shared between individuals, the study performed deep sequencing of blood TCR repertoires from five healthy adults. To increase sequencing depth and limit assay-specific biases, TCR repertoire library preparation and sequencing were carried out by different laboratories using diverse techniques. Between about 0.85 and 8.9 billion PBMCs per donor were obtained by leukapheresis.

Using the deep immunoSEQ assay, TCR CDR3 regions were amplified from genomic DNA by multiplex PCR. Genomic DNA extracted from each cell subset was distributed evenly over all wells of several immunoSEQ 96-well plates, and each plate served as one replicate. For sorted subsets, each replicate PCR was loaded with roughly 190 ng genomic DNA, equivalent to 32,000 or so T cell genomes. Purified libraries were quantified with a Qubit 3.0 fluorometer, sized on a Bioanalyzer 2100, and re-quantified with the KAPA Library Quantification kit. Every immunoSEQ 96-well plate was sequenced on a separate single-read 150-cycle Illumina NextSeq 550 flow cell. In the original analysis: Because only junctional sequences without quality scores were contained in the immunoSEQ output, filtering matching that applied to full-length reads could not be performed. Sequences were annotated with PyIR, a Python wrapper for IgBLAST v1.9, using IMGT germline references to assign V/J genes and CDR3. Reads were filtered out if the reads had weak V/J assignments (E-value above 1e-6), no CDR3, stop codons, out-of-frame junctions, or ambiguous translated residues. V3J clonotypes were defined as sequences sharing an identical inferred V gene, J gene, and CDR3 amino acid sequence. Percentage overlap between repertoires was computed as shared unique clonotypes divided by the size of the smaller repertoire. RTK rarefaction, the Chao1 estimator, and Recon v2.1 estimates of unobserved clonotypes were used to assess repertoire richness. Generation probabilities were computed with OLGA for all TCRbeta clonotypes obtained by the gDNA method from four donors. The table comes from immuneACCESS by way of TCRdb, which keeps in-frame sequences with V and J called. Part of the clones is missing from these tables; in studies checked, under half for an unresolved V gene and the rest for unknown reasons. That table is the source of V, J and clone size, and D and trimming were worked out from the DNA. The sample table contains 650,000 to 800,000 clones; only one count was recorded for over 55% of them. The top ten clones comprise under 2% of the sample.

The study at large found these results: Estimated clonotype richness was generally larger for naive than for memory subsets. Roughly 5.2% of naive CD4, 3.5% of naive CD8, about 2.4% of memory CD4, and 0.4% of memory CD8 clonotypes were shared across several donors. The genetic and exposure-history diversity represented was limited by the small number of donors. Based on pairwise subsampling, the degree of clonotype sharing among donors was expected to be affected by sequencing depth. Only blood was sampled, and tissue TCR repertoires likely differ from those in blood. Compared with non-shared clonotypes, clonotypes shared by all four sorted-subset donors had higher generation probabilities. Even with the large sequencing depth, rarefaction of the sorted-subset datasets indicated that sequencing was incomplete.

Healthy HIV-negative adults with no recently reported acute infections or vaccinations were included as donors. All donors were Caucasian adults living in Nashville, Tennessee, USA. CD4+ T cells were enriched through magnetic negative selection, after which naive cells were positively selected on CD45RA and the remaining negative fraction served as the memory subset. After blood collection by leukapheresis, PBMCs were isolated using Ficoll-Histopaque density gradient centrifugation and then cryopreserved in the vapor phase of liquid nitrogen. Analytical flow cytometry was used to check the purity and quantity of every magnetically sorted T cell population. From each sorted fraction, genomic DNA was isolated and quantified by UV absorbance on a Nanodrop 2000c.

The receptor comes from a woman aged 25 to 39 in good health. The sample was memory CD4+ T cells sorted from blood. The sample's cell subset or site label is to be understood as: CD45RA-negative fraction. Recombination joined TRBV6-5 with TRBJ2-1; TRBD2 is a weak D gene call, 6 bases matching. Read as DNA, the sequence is TGTGCCAGTCGGCCGCGATGGGGGGTGGTAAATGAGCAGTTCTTC. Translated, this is CASRPRWGVVNEQFF.